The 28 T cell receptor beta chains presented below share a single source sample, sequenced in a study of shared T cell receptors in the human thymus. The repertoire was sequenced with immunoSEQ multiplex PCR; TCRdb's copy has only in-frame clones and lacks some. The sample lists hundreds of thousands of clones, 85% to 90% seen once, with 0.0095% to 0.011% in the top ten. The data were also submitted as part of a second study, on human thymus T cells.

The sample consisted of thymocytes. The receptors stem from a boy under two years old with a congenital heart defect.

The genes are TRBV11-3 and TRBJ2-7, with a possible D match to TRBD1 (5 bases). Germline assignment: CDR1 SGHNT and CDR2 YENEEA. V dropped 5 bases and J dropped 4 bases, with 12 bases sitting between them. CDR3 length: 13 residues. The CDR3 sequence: CASSPSDKYEQYF. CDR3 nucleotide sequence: TGTGCCAGCAGCCCCTCGGACAAATACGAGCAGTACTTC. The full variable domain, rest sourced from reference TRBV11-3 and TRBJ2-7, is EAGVVQSPRYKIIEKKQPVAFWCNPISGHNTLYWYLQNLGQGPELLIRYENEEAVDDSQLPKDRFSAERLKGVDSTLKIQPAELGDSAVYLCASSPSDKYEQYFGPGTRLTVT.

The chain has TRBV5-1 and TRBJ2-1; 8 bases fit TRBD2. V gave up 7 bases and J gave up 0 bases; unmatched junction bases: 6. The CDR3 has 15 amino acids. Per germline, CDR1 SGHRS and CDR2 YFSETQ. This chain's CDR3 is CASEAGGISYNEQFF. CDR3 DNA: TGCGCCAGCGAGGCGGGAGGAATCTCCTACAATGAGCAGTTCTTC. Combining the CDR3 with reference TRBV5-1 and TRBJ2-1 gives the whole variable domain KAGVTQTPRYLIKTRGQQVTLSCSPISGHRSVSWYQQTPGQGLQFLFEYFSETQRNKGNFPGRFSGRQFSNSRSEMNVSTLELGDSALYLCASEAGGISYNEQFFGPGTRLTVL.

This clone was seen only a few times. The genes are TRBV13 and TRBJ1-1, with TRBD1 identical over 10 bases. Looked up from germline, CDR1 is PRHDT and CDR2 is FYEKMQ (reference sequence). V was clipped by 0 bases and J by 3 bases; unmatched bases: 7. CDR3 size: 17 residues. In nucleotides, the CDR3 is TGTGCCAGCAGCTTAGGAGGACAGGGGGACCATTACACTGAAGCTTTCTTT. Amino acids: CASSLGGQGDHYTEAFF. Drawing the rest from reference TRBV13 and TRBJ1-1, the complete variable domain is AAGVIQSPRHLIKEKRETATLKCYPIPRHDTVYWYQQGPGQDPQFLISFYEKMQSDKGSIPDRFSAQQFSDYHSELNMSSLELGDSALYFCASSLGGQGDHYTEAFFGQGTRLTVV.

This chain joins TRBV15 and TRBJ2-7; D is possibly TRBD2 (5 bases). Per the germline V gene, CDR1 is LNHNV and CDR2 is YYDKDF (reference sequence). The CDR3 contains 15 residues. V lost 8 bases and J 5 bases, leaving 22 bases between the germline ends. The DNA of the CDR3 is TGTGCCACCCAGACGGGGTGGCCTAACAGCCACGAGCAGTACTTC. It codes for CATQTGWPNSHEQYF.

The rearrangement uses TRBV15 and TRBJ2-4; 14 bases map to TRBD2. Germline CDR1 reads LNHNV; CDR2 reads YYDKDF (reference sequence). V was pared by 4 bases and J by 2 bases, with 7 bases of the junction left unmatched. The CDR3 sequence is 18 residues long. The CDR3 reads CATSKTSGRASTKNIQYF. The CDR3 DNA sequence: TGTGCCACCAGCAAGACTAGCGGGAGGGCCTCAACCAAAAACATTCAGTACTTC.

The CDR3 protein is CASRAPNGTGGYSNQPQHF. CDR3 bases: TGTGCCAGCAGGGCCCCCAATGGGACAGGGGGCTATAGCAATCAGCCCCAGCATTTT. The genes are TRBV27 and TRBJ1-5; 12 bases agree with TRBD1. The CDR3 extends over 19 amino acids. Trimming removed 6 bases from V and 0 bases from J; junction bases left unmatched: 12. Germline CDR1 is MNHEY and CDR2 is SMNVEV (reference sequence).

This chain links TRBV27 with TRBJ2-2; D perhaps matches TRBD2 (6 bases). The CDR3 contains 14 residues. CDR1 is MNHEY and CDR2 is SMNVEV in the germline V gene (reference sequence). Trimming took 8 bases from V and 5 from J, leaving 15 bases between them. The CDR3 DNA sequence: TGTGCCAGCTGTGGGGAGGTTGGTACCGGGGAGCTGTTTTTT. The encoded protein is CASCGEVGTGELFF.

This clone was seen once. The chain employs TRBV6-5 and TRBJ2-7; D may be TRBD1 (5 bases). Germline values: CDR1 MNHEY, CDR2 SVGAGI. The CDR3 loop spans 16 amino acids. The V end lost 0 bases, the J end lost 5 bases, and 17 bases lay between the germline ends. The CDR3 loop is CASSYSKGRALDEQYF. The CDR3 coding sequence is TGTGCCAGCAGTTACTCGAAGGGCAGGGCTTTGGACGAGCAGTACTTC.

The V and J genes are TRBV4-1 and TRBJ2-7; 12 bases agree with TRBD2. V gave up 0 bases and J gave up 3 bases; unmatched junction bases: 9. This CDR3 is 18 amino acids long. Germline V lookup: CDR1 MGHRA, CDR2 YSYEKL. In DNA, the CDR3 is TGCGCCAGCAGCCAAGAAACCGGGACTAGCGGGCCCTTCTACGAGCAGTACTTC. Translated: CASSQETGTSGPFYEQYF.

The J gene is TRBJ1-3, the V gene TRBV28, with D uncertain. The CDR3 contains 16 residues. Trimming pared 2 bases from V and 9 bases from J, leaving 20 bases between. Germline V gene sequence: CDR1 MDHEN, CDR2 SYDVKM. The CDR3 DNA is TGTGCCAGCAGTTTAAGCTCGTCCCCAATCTCGCGCACCATATATTTT. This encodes CASSLSSSPISRTIYF.

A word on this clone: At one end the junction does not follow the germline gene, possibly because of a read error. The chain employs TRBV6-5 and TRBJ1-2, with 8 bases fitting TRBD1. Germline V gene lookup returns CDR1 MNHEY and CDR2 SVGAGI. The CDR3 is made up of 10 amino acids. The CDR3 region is CASSGRDRTF. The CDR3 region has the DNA TGTGCCAGCAGTGGGAGGGACAGGACGTTC.

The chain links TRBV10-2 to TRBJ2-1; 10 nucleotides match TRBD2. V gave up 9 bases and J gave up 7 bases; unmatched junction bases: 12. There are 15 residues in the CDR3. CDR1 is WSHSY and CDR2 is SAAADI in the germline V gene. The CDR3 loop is CASHSLAGVGNEQFF. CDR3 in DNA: TGCGCCAGTCATAGTCTAGCGGGAGTAGGGAATGAGCAGTTCTTC.

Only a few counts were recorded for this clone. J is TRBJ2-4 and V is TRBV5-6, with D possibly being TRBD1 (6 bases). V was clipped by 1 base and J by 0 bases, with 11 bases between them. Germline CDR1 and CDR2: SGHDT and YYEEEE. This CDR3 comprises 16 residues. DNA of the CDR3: TGTGCCAGCAGCTTGTGGGCAGGGGTAGCCAAAAACATTCAGTACTTC. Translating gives CASSLWAGVAKNIQYF.

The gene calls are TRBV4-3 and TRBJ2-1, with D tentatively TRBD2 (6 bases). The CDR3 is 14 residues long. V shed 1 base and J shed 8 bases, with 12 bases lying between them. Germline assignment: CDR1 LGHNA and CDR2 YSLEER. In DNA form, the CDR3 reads TGCGCCAGCAGCCAAGTGAGGCGGGACTATGAGCAGTTCTTC. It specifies CASSQVRRDYEQFF.

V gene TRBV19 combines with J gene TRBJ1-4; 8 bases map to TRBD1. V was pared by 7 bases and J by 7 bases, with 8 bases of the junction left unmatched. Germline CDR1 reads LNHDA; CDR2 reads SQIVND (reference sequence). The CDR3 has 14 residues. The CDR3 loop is CASTTGQGLEKLFF. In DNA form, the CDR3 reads TGTGCCAGTACCACCGGACAGGGACTTGAAAAACTGTTTTTT.

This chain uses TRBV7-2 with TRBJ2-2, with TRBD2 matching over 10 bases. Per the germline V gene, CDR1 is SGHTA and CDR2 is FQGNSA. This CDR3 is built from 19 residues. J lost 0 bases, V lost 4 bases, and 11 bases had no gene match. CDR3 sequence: CASSSPTSGPSANTGELFF. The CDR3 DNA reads TGTGCCAGCAGCTCTCCGACTAGCGGGCCCAGCGCGAACACCGGGGAGCTGTTTTTT.

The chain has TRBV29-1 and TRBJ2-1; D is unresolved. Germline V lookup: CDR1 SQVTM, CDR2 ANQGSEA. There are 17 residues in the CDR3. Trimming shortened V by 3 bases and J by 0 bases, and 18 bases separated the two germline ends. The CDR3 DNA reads TGCAGCGTTGATACGATGGTCTTCCGCAGCTCCTACAATGAGCAGTTCTTC. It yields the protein CSVDTMVFRSSYNEQFF.

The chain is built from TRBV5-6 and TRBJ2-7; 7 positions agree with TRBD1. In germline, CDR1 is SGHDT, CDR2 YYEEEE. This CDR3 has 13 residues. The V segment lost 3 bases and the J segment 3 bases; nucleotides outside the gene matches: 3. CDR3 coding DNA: TGTGCCAGCAGCTCAGGACAGGACTACGAGCAGTACTTC. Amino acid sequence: CASSSGQDYEQYF. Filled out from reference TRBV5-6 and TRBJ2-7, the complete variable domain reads DAGVTQSPTHLIKTRGQQVTLRCSPKSGHDTVSWYQQALGQGPQFIFQYYEEEERQRGNFPDRFSGHQFPNYSSELNVNALLLGDSALYLCASSSGQDYEQYFGPGTRLTVT.

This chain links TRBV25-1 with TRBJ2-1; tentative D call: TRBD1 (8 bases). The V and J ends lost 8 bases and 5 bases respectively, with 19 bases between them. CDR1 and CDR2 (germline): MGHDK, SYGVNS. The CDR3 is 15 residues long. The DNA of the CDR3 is TGTGCCAGCGGGGGGGGGCAGGGGGCGGACAATGAGCAGTTCTTC. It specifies CASGGGQGADNEQFF.

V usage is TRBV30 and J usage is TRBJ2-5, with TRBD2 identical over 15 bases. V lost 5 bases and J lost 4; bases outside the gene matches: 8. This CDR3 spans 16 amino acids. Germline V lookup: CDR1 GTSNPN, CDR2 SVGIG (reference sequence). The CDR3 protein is CAWSGTSGRSIETQYF. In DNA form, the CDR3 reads TGTGCCTGGTCTGGGACTAGCGGGAGGTCTATAGAGACCCAGTACTTC.

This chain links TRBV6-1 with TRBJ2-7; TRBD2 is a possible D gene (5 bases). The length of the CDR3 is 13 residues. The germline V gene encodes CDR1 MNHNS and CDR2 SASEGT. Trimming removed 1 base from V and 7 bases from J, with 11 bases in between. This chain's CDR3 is CASSEVPRGEQYF. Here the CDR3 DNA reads TGTGCCAGCAGTGAAGTGCCTCGGGGTGAGCAGTACTTC.

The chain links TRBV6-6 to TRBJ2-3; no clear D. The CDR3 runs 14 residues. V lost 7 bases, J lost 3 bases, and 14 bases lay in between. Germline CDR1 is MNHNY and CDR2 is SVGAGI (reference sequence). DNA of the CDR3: TGTGCCAGCACCTATCATATCGGTACAGATACGCAGTATTTT. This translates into CASTYHIGTDTQYF.

CDR3 in amino acids: CASSLSNIASLSTDTQYF. In DNA, the CDR3 is TGTGCCAGCAGTTTATCGAATATAGCCAGCCTAAGCACAGATACGCAGTATTTT. The chain has TRBV27 and TRBJ2-3, with D unclear. The CDR3 has 18 amino acids. The germline V gene has CDR1 MNHEY and CDR2 SMNVEV (reference sequence). The V end was cut by 0 bases, the J end by 0 bases, with 16 bases between.

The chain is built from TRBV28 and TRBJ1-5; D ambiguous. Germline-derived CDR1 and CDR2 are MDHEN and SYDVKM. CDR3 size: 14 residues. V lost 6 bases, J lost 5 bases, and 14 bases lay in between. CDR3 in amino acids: CASSRATQDQPQHF. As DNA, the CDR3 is TGTGCCAGCAGCCGCGCAACGCAAGATCAGCCCCAGCATTTT.

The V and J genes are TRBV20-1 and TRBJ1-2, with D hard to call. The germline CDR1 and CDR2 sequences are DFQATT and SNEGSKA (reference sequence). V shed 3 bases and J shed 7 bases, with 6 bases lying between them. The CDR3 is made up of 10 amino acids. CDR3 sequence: CSASVPGYTF. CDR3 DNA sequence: TGCAGTGCTAGCGTCCCTGGCTACACCTTC.

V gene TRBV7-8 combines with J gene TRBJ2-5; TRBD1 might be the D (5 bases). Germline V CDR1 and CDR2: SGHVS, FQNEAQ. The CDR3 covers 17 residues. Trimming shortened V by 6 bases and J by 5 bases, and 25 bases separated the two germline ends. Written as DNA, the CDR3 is TGTGCCAGCAGACTATCCGTGGAGCAGGGTGGGGATGAGACCCAGTACTTC. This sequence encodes CASRLSVEQGGDETQYF. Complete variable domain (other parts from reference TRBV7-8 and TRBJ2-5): GAGVSQSPRYKVAKRGQDVALRCDPISGHVSLFWYQQALGQGPEFLTYFQNEAQLDKSGLPSDRFFAERPEGSVSTLKIQRTQQEDSAVYLCASRLSVEQGGDETQYFGPGTRLLVL.

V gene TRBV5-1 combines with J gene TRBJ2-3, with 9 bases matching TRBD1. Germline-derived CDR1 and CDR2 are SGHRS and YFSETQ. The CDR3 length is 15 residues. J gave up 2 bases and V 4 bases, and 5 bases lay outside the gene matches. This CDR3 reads CASSPWDRDTDTQYF. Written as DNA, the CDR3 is TGCGCCAGCAGCCCCTGGGACAGGGACACAGATACGCAGTATTTT.

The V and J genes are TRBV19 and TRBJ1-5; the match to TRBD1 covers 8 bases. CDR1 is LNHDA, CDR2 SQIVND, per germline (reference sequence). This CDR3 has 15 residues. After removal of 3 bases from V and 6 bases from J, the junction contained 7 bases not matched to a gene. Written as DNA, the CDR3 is TGTGCCAGTAGTATTGGTCAGGGGGCGGGTCAGCCCCAGCATTTT. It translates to CASSIGQGAGQPQHF.